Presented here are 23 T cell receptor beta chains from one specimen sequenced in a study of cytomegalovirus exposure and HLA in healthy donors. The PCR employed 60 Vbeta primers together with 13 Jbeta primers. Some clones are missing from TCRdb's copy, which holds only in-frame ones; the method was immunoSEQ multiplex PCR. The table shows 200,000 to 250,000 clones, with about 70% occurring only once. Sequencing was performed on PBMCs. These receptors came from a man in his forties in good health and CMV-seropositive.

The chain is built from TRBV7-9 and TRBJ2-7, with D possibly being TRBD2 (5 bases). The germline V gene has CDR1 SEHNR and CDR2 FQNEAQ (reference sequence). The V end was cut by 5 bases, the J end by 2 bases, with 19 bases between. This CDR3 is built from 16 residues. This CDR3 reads CASSQRTGRNAYEQYF. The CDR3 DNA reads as TGTGCCAGCAGCCAGAGGACTGGGCGGAATGCCTACGAGCAGTACTTC.

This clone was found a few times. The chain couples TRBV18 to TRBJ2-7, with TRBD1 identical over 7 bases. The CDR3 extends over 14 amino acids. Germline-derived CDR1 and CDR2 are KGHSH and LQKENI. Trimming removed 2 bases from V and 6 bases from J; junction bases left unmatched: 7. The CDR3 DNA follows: TGTGCCAGCTCACCAACCGCAGGGGGAGTCGAGCAGTACTTC. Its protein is CASSPTAGGVEQYF.

As DNA, the CDR3 is TGTGCCAGCACGCAGGGGGCGCGGGTGAACACTGAAGCTTTCTTT. Residues: CASTQGARVNTEAFF. The gene calls are TRBV2 and TRBJ1-1, with 8 nucleotides matching TRBD1. The CDR3 length is 15 residues. The germline V gene has CDR1 SNHLY and CDR2 FYNNEI. The ends lost 7 bases at V and 0 bases at J; junction bases unmatched: 7.

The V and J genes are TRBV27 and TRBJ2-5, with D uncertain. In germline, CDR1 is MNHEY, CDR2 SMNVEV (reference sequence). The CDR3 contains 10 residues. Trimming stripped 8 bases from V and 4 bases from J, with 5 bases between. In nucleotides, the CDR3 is TGTGCCAGCGGCCGAGAGACCCAGTACTTC. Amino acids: CASGRETQYF.

The CDR3 nucleotides are TGTGCCAGCAGCCCCCTAGGTAGTCGGGACAGGGTGCTCGTCGAGCAGTACTTC. Its protein is CASSPLGSRDRVLVEQYF. The chain carries TRBV7-6 and TRBJ2-5; 9 bases line up with TRBD1. The better agreement between TRBJ2-7 and the DNA end casts doubt on the J call. Germline V gene data show CDR1 as SGHVS and CDR2 as FNYEAQ. The CDR3 spans 18 residues.

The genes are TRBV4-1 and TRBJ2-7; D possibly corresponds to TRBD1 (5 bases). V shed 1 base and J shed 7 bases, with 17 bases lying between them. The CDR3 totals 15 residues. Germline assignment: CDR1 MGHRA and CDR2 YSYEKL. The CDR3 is CASSQVGQALREQYF. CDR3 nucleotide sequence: TGCGCCAGCAGCCAAGTGGGGCAGGCCCTGCGGGAGCAGTACTTC.

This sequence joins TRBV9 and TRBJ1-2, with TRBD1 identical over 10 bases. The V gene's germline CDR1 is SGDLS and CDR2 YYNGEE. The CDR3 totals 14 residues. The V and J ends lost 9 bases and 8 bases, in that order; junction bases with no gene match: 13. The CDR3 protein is CATAKGQGLGGYTF. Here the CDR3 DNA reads TGTGCCACCGCAAAGGGACAGGGGCTAGGCGGCTACACCTTC.

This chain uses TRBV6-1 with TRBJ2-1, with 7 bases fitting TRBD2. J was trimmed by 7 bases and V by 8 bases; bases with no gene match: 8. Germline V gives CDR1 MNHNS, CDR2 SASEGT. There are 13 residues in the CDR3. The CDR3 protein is CASSHSRGNEQFF. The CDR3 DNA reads TGTGCCAGCTCCCACTCGCGGGGGAATGAGCAGTTCTTC.

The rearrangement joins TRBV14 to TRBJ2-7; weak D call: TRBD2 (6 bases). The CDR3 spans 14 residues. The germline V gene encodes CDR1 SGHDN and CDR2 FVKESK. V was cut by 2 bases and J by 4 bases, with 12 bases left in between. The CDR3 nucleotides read TGTGCCAGCAGCCAACTTGGGACTTGGTACGAGCAGTACTTC. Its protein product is CASSQLGTWYEQYF.

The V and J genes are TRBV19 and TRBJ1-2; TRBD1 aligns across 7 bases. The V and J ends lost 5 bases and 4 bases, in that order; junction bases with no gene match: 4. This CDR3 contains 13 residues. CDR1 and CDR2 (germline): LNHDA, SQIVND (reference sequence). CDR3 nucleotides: TGTGCCAGTAGTCCAACAGGGGTCTATGGCTACACCTTC. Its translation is CASSPTGVYGYTF.

The CDR3 region has the DNA TGTGCCAGCAGATCTTGGACAGGATCGATTAGAGGAGCTTTCTTT. This translates into CASRSWTGSIRGAFF. The chain uses TRBV6-6 and TRBJ1-1; the match to TRBD1 covers 7 bases. CDR3 size: 15 residues. CDR1 and CDR2 from the germline V gene are MNHNY and SVGAGI (reference sequence). The ends lost 6 bases at V and 10 bases at J; junction bases unmatched: 17.

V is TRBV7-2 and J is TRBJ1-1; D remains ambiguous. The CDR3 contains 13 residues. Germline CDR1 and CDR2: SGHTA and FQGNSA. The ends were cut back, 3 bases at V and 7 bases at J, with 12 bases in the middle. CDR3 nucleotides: TGTGCCAGCAGCTTCGGGAGGACTGGTGAAGCTTTCTTT. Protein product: CASSFGRTGEAFF. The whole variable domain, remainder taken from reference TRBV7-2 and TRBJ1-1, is GAGVSQSPSNKVTEKGKDVELRCDPISGHTALYWYRQSLGQGLEFLIYFQGNSAPDKSGLPSDRFSAERTGGSVSTLTIQRTQQEDSAVYLCASSFGRTGEAFFGQGTRLTVV.

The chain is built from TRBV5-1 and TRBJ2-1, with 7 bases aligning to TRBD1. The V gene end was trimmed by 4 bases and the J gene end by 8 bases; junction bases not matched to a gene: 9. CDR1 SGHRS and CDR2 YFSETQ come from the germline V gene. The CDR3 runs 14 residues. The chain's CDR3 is CASSVEQGYDEQFF. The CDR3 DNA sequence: TGCGCCAGCAGCGTGGAACAGGGGTACGATGAGCAGTTCTTC.

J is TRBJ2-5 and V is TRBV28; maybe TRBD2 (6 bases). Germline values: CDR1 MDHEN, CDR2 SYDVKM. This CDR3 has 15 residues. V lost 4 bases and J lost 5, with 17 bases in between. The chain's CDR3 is CASSSRRGLVETQYF. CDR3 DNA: TGTGCCAGCAGTTCCCGGAGGGGTCTGGTGGAGACCCAGTACTTC.

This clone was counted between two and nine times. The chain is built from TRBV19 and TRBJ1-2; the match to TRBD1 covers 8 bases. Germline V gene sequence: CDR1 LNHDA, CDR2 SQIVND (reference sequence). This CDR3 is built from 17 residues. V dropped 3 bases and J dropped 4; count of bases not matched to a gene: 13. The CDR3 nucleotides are TGTGCCAGTAGTATTTCGGCCAGGGGGCTTCCCCTCTATGGCTACACCTTC. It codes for CASSISARGLPLYGYTF.

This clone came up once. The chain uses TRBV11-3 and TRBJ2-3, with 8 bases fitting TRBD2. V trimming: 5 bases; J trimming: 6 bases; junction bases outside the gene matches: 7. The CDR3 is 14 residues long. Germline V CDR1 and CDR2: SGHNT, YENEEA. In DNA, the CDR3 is TGTGCCAGCAGCGTCGGGGGGGCCGAGGATACGCAGTATTTT. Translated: CASSVGGAEDTQYF.

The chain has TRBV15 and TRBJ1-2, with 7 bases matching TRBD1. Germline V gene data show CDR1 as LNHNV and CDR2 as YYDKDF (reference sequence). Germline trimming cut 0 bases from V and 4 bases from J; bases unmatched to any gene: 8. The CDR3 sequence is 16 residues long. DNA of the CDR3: TGTGCCACCAGCAGAGAGGGGGGACAGTCCGTCTATGGCTACACCTTC. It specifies CATSREGGQSVYGYTF. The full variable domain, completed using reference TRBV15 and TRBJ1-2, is DAMVIQNPRYQVTQFGKPVTLSCSQTLNHNVMYWYQQKSSQAPKLLFHYYDKDFNNEADTPDNFQSRRPNTSFCFLDIRSPGLGDTAMYLCATSREGGQSVYGYTFGSGTRLTVV.

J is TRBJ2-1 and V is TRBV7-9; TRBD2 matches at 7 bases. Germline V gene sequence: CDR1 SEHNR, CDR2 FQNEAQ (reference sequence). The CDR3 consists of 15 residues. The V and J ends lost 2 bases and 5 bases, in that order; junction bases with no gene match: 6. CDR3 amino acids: CASSLRASGDNEQFF. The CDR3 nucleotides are TGTGCCAGCAGCTTAAGGGCTAGCGGAGACAATGAGCAGTTCTTC.

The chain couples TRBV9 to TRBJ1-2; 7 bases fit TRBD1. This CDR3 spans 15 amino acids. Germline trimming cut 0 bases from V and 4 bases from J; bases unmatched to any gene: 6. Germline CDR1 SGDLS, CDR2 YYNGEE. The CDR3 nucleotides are TGTGCCAGCAGCGTAGCTGAGGGGGCGAGCTATGGCTACACCTTC. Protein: CASSVAEGASYGYTF.

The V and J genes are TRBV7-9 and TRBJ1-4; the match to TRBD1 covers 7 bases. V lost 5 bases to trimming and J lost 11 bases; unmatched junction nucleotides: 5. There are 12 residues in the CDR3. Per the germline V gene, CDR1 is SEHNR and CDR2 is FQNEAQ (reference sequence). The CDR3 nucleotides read TGTGCCAGCAGCCAGGGACAGTTGAAACTGTTTTTT. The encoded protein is CASSQGQLKLFF.

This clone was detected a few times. The CDR3 protein is CASSSTTGGKSFTNYGYTF. The CDR3 DNA reads TGTGCCAGCAGCTCAACGACAGGGGGCAAGAGTTTTACTAACTATGGCTACACCTTC. This chain connects TRBV5-5 to TRBJ1-2, with 10 bases that match TRBD1. Germline CDR1 and CDR2: SGHKS and YYEKEE (reference sequence). After removal of 3 bases from V and 0 bases from J, the junction contained 14 bases not matched to a gene. This CDR3 region has 19 residues.

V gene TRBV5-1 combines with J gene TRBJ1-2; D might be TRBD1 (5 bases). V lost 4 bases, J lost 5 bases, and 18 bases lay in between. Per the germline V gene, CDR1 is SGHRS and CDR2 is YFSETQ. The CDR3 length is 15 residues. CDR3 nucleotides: TGCGCCAGCAGCCTAACCTCGCGACAGACTTATGGCTACACCTTC. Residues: CASSLTSRQTYGYTF.

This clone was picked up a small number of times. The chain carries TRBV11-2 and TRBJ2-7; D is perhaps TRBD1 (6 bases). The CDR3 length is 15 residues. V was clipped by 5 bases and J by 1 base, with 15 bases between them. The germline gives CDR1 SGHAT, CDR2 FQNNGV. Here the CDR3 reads CASSRNGGASYEQYF. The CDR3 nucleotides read TGTGCCAGCAGCCGTAATGGGGGCGCGTCCTACGAGCAGTACTTC.